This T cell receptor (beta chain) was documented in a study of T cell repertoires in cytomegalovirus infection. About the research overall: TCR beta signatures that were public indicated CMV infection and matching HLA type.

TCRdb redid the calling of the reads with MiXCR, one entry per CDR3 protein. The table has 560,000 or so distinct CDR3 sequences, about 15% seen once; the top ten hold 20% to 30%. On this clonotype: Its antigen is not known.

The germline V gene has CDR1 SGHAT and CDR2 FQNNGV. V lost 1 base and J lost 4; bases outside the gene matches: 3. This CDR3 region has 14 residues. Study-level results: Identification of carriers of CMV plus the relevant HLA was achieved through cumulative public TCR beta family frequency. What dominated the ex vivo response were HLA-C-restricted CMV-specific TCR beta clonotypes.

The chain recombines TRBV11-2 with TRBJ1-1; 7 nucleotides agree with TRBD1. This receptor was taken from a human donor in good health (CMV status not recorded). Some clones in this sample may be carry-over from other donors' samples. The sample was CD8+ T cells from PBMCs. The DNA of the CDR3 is TGTGCCAGCAGCTTAGCAGGGGGGATCACTGAAGCTTTCTTT. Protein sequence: CASSLAGGITEAFF.